These 26 T cell receptor beta chains were all obtained from the same sample, sequenced in a study of T cell repertoires in cytomegalovirus infection. Via MiXCR, TCRdb re-called the reads, giving one row per CDR3 protein. The sample shows roughly 350,000 distinct CDR3 sequences, about 32% of them seen only once. No antigen has been identified for these receptors. This specimen consisted of cultured PBMCs, obtained from culture after CMV antigen stimulation. Receptor source: a human donor in good health (CMV status not recorded). Some clones in this sample may be carry-over from other donors' samples.

This chain uses TRBV7-6 with TRBJ2-2; D is possibly TRBD1 (5 bases). In germline, CDR1 is SGHVS, CDR2 FNYEAQ. Trimming took 5 bases from V and 4 from J, leaving 17 bases between them. The CDR3 contains 16 residues. The CDR3 region has the DNA TGTGCCAGCAGCATAAACCAGGGTGTTTCCACCGGGGAGCTGTTTTTT. Amino acid sequence: CASSINQGVSTGELFF.

This clonotype has more than one count but fewer than ten. The V gene is TRBV12-3 or TRBV12-4, the J gene TRBJ1-6; D remains unclear. Trimming removed 6 bases at V and 8 bases at J, with 8 bases between. This CDR3 contains 12 residues. The CDR3 protein is CASRASDSPLHF. The CDR3, as DNA: TGTGCCAGCAGGGCCTCAGATTCACCCCTCCACTTT.

The gene calls are TRBV2 and TRBJ2-5; TRBD1 matches 7 bases. Germline trimming cut 6 bases from V and 1 base from J; bases unmatched to any gene: 5. Germline CDR1 reads SNHLY; CDR2 reads FYNNEI. The CDR3 sequence is 14 residues long. The CDR3 DNA reads as TGTGCCAGCAGGTACGGGACAGCCCAAGAGACCCAGTACTTC. Protein product: CASRYGTAQETQYF.

V usage is TRBV7-2 and J usage is TRBJ1-6, with a tentative D call TRBD1 (5 bases). The CDR3 length is 18 residues. V was pared by 5 bases and J by 9 bases, with 26 bases between. Germline assignment: CDR1 SGHTA and CDR2 FQGNSA. The CDR3 region is CASSPAPPRGEIGSPLHF. As DNA, the CDR3 is TGTGCCAGCAGCCCCGCTCCCCCACGGGGGGAAATCGGTTCACCCCTCCACTTT.

This sequence joins TRBV12-3 or TRBV12-4 and TRBJ1-5; unclear D gene. Between the trimmed V and J ends, which lost 2 bases and 6 bases, there was a span of 8 bases. The CDR3 is made up of 13 amino acids. The DNA of the CDR3 is TGTGCCAGCAGTTTATACGGGGTTCAGCCCCAGCATTTT. Amino acids: CASSLYGVQPQHF.

This clonotype occurred a few times. The V and J genes are TRBV20-1 and TRBJ2-7, with D unclear. Trimming stripped 1 base from V and 3 bases from J, with 10 bases between. The germline V gene has CDR1 DFQATT and CDR2 SNEGSKA (reference sequence). The CDR3 spans 13 residues. CDR3 nucleotide sequence: TGCAGTGCTAGAGTTCCGCGGAACTACGAGCAGTACTTC. This translates into CSARVPRNYEQYF.

This chain links TRBV5-4 with TRBJ2-7; D is possibly TRBD2 (6 bases). The length of the CDR3 is 14 residues. Germline V gene lookup returns CDR1 SGHNT and CDR2 YYREEE (reference sequence). V gave up 0 bases and J gave up 4 bases, with 11 bases separating them. CDR3 protein: CASSLAGRKYEQYF. The CDR3 DNA is TGTGCCAGCAGCTTGGCAGGGAGGAAATACGAGCAGTACTTC.

At least ten counts were recorded for this clonotype. The J gene is TRBJ1-6, the V gene TRBV6-1, with TRBD1 matching 11 bases. The J segment lost 7 bases and the V segment lost 7 bases, leaving 12 bases of the junction unmatched. CDR3 length: 17 residues. CDR1 MNHNS and CDR2 SASEGT come from the germline V gene. For the CDR3, the DNA is TGTGCCAGCATCTTCAGGACAGGGGGCTATTCCAATTCACCCCTCCACTTT. It yields the protein CASIFRTGGYSNSPLHF.

This clonotype occurred a few times. The rearrangement joins TRBV28 to TRBJ2-1; the match to TRBD1 covers 9 bases. Per the germline V gene, CDR1 is MDHEN and CDR2 is SYDVKM. The junction had 14 bases not matched to a gene; V was cut back by 7 bases and J by 10 bases. This CDR3 contains 15 residues. CDR3 loop: CASNPVGTGTFEQFF. The DNA of the CDR3 is TGTGCCAGCAACCCTGTTGGGACAGGGACGTTCGAGCAGTTCTTC.

Only a few counts were recorded for this clonotype. The gene calls are TRBV19 and TRBJ2-3, with D maybe TRBD1 (5 bases). Germline V gene data show CDR1 as LNHDA and CDR2 as SQIVND (reference sequence). Trimming took 1 base from V and 2 from J, leaving 10 bases between them. This CDR3 spans 15 amino acids. The CDR3: CASSIAGRATDTQYF. DNA for the CDR3: TGTGCCAGTAGTATAGCCGGCAGGGCCACAGATACGCAGTATTTT.

This clonotype came up many times. The chain links TRBV7-2 to TRBJ2-2, with TRBD1 matching over 7 bases. V shed 5 bases and J 4 bases; nucleotides not matched to a gene: 10. The CDR3 is made up of 16 amino acids. CDR1 and CDR2 from the germline V gene are SGHTA and FQGNSA. The CDR3 DNA reads TGTGCCAGCAGCCGGGACAGCTGGTATGGCACCGGGGAGCTGTTTTTT. It yields the protein CASSRDSWYGTGELFF.

This clonotype was found many times. The chain links TRBV12-3 or TRBV12-4 to TRBJ2-2; 15 nucleotides match TRBD2. V dropped 7 bases and J dropped 5; count of bases not matched to a gene: 5. The CDR3 is 16 residues long. The CDR3 nucleotides are TGTGCCAGCAACTCAGGACTAGCGGGAGGGACCGGGGAGCTGTTTTTT. Its translation: CASNSGLAGGTGELFF.

The chain employs TRBV20-1 and TRBJ1-1, with D perhaps matching TRBD1 (6 bases). This CDR3 is built from 14 residues. In germline, CDR1 is DFQATT, CDR2 SNEGSKA (reference sequence). Trimming cost V 6 bases and J 0 bases, with 14 bases left between them. Here the CDR3 DNA reads TGCAGTGCGTCGGGTGGGGGCTTGAACACTGAAGCTTTCTTT. It specifies CSASGGGLNTEAFF.

This clonotype has more than one count but fewer than ten. The J gene is TRBJ2-1, the V gene TRBV7-9; D may be TRBD1 or TRBD2 (6 bases each). V was pared by 0 bases and J by 4 bases, with 13 bases between. CDR1 and CDR2 from the germline V gene are SEHNR and FQNEAQ (reference sequence). The CDR3 length is 16 residues. CDR3 in DNA: TGTGCCAGCAGCTTAGCGGAGGGGGGAAGATACAATGAGCAGTTCTTC. This gives the protein CASSLAEGGRYNEQFF.

This clonotype was recorded once. V is TRBV7-9 and J is TRBJ2-5; D is unclear. Germline lookup yields CDR1 SEHNR and CDR2 FQNEAQ (reference sequence). The germline V and J ends were trimmed by 4 bases and 4 bases, with 16 bases remaining between them. CDR3 size: 15 residues. The chain's CDR3 is CASSSRRVLSETQYF. The CDR3 nucleotides read TGTGCCAGCAGCTCCCGAAGAGTATTGTCAGAGACCCAGTACTTC.

This rearrangement joins TRBV9 to TRBJ2-7; D not certain. Germline CDR1 SGDLS, CDR2 YYNGEE. Trimming shortened V by 1 base and J by 3 bases, and 8 bases separated the two germline ends. There are 13 residues in the CDR3. CDR3 DNA: TGTGCCAGCAGCGTACAGGATGGCTACGAGCAGTACTTC. Translating it yields CASSVQDGYEQYF.

This clonotype was picked up many times. This chain links TRBV7-2 with TRBJ1-3, with D hard to call. V gave up 3 bases and J gave up 2 bases, with 11 bases separating them. The CDR3 length is 15 residues. Germline-derived CDR1 and CDR2 are SGHTA and FQGNSA. The CDR3 nucleotides read TGTGCCAGCAGCTTTTACAGCCAGACTGGAAACACCATATATTTT. It translates to CASSFYSQTGNTIYF.

This chain joins TRBV27 and TRBJ2-2, with D possibly being TRBD1 or TRBD2 (5 bases each). The V gene's germline CDR1 is MNHEY and CDR2 SMNVEV (reference sequence). The CDR3 totals 14 residues. Trimming stripped 1 base from V and 8 bases from J, with 11 bases between. The CDR3 region is CASSLWGSLGELFF. CDR3 DNA: TGTGCCAGCAGTTTATGGGGGAGCTTAGGGGAGCTGTTTTTT.

This clonotype was found a few times. The rearrangement links TRBV7-2 to TRBJ2-6; D not resolved. Germline-derived CDR1 and CDR2 are SGHTA and FQGNSA. V gave up 1 base and J gave up 0 bases, with 4 bases separating them. CDR3 size: 15 residues. CDR3 residues: CASSLDHSGANVLTF. CDR3 bases: TGTGCCAGCAGCTTAGATCACTCTGGGGCCAACGTCCTGACTTTC.

The chain has TRBV29-1 and TRBJ1-3; 10 nucleotides align to TRBD1. The CDR3 is 13 amino acids. V dropped 4 bases and J dropped 9; count of bases not matched to a gene: 6. CDR1 is SQVTM, CDR2 ANQGSEA, per germline. The CDR3 loop reads CSVVTGGSPTIYF. In DNA form, the CDR3 reads TGCAGCGTTGTGACAGGGGGCTCTCCCACCATATATTTT. Complete variable domain (other parts from reference TRBV29-1 and TRBJ1-3): SAVISQKPSRDICQRGTSLTIQCQVDSQVTMMFWYRQQPGQSLTLIATANQGSEATYESGFVIDKFPISRPNLTFSTLTVSNMSPEDSSIYLCSVVTGGSPTIYFGEGSWLTVV.

The rearrangement links TRBV7-2 to TRBJ2-3; D unclear. Germline CDR1 reads SGHTA; CDR2 reads FQGNSA. This CDR3 has 12 amino acids. Deletions cut 1 base from V and 7 bases from J, with 6 bases between. The CDR3 loop is CASSLEGNTQYF. The CDR3 DNA reads as TGTGCCAGCAGCTTAGAAGGGAATACGCAGTATTTT.

In this sample, this clonotype turned up a few times. V gene TRBV12-3 or TRBV12-4 combines with J gene TRBJ1-2; the D gene is possibly TRBD1 (5 bases). V shed 5 bases and J shed 13 bases, with 17 bases lying between them. This CDR3 spans 12 amino acids. CDR3 coding DNA: TGTGCCAGCAGTACCATTGGGGCCCCCATCACCTTC. As protein: CASSTIGAPITF.

The rearrangement joins TRBV7-9 to TRBJ1-1; TRBD1 matches 7 bases. With 5 bases clipped from V and 3 bases from J, the junction kept 9 bases outside the gene matches. Germline V gene data show CDR1 as SEHNR and CDR2 as FQNEAQ (reference sequence). CDR3 length equals 15 residues. CDR3 DNA sequence: TGTGCCAGCAGCCCGAGACAGGGCTCCTACACTGAAGCTTTCTTT. It codes for CASSPRQGSYTEAFF.

The J gene is TRBJ2-6, the V gene TRBV19, with a tentative D call TRBD1 (6 bases). The ends were cut back, 5 bases at V and 12 bases at J, with 14 bases in the middle. The CDR3 covers 13 residues. CDR1 LNHDA and CDR2 SQIVND come from the germline V gene (reference sequence). CDR3 nucleotide sequence: TGTGCCAGTAGTGTCACAGGGTTAAGCGTCCTGACTTTC. Its protein is CASSVTGLSVLTF.

In this sample, this clonotype turned up a few times. The V gene is TRBV7-2, the J gene TRBJ1-1; TRBD1 agrees at 7 bases. J was trimmed by 10 bases and V by 2 bases; bases with no gene match: 7. CDR3 length: 13 residues. The germline V gene encodes CDR1 SGHTA and CDR2 FQGNSA. The CDR3 DNA reads as TGTGCCAGCAGCTTACGACAGGGCCGCCGAGCTTTCTTT. It encodes CASSLRQGRRAFF.

This clonotype was seen a single time. V gene TRBV24-1 combines with J gene TRBJ1-3; D is uncertain. Trimming took 3 bases from V and 1 from J, leaving 6 bases between them. The CDR3 contains 14 residues. Germline V lookup: CDR1 KGHDR, CDR2 SFDVKD. This CDR3 reads CATSDPGSGNTIYF. In DNA form, the CDR3 reads TGTGCCACCAGTGATCCTGGGTCTGGAAACACCATATATTTT.